In this sample, the clone carrying this TCR beta chain turned up many times. This CDR3 has 14 residues. Per germline, CDR1 SNHLY and CDR2 FYNNEI. Trimming removed 7 bases from V and 7 bases from J; junction bases left unmatched: 7. In donors with ophthalmopathy, activity was moderate-to-severe, with CAS ≥3, NOSPECS ≥4 and duration under 3 months. Other autoimmune disease, uncontrolled infection, pregnancy and lactation led to exclusion. The evidence that diagnosis relied on was clinical symptoms, serum thyroxine, TRAb, thyroid ultrasound and orbital computed tomography. These data belong to a study of Graves' ophthalmopathy and Graves' hyperthyroidism. Amplification from RNA transcripts yielded the TCR beta CDR3 regions. The authors performed first-round RT-PCR with HTBI primers and then a second-round multiplex PCR. TCRdb used MiXCR to reprocess the multiplex PCR reads, holding one entry per CDR3 protein. Of about 740,000 distinct CDR3 sequences in the sample, roughly 40% were seen once.

The V call is TRBV2, the J call TRBJ1-4, with TRBD1 matching over 9 bases. Sequenced input: peripheral blood. This TCR came from an adult man with Graves' ophthalmopathy. CDR3: CASNLQGAGEKLFF. The CDR3 coding sequence is TGTGCCAGCAATCTACAGGGGGCAGGTGAAAAACTGTTTTTT.